This T cell receptor beta chain emerged from a study of blood T cells in healthy people across ages. Study findings and constraints: Significant beta diversity loss was already apparent by age about 42, declining roughly linearly. Naive CD4+ cell counts and diversity both ran higher in long-lived than in aged donors.

A second PCR, run for about 6 to 11 cycles, used a sample-barcoded 5' primer plus a J-beta primer mix. A template-switch adaptor with 12 random nucleotides tagged each cDNA molecule. TCRdb re-analysed the 5' RACE reads in MiXCR, keeping a single row per CDR3 protein. Of around 850,000 distinct CDR3 sequences in the sample, around 34% were seen once. As for this clonotype: Its antigen is undetermined.

V lost 6 bases, J lost 2 bases, and 6 bases stayed unmatched. CDR1 is DFQATT and CDR2 is SNEGSKA in the germline V gene (reference sequence). The CDR3 is 15 amino acids. The study isolated at least 6.5 million PBMCs from each sample. The sequence was obtained from a young man in good health. Material for sequencing was blood. This rearrangement joins TRBV20-1 to TRBJ2-3; TRBD2 matches 12 bases. CDR3 nucleotide sequence: TGCAGTGCGATTAGGACTAGCGGGGACACAGATACGCAGTATTTT. This gives the protein CSAIRTSGDTDTQYF.